This T cell receptor beta chain was recovered during a study of sequential checkpoint blockade in melanoma. As for the study in general: Patients were randomized 1:1 to nivolumab-then-ipilimumab or ipilimumab-then-nivolumab first-line.

V lost 1 base, J lost 1 base, and 10 bases stayed unmatched. Germline V CDR1 and CDR2: SGHTS, YDEGEE. CDR3 length: 17 amino acids. Treatment given: randomized to nivolumab then ipilimumab (arm A) or the reverse (arm B). PBMC sorting kept live CD3+CD8+ cells without CD19 or CD56. This table comes from immunoSEQ multiplex PCR, and its TCRdb copy is limited to in-frame clones, with some not included. The table includes more than 5,000 clones, roughly 50% detected once. The specimen was CD8+ T cells sorted from blood (inferred from file names), collected from a patient given nivolumab and ipilimumab in sequence. The sequence was collected from a human donor with melanoma. The J gene is TRBJ1-1, the V gene TRBV5-8; the match to TRBD1 covers 7 bases. The CDR3: CASSLLPGGHPNTEAFF. DNA for the CDR3: TGTGCCAGCAGCTTGCTCCCAGGGGGGCATCCGAACACTGAAGCTTTCTTT.